Below, 30 T cell receptor beta chains from the same sample are listed, as sequenced in a study of T cells after yellow fever vaccination. TCRdb re-called the 5' RACE reads with MiXCR, one entry per CDR3 protein. Seen here are 100,000 to 150,000 distinct CDR3 sequences, more than 6% observed once, and the top ten hold around 2.6%. Sample: CD4+ T cells sorted from PBMCs, taken 10 days after the first yellow fever vaccination. These receptors all stem from a man between 18 and 29 years old who received the YFV17D yellow fever vaccine.

This clonotype was recorded at least ten times. V usage is TRBV7-2 and J usage is TRBJ2-2; 12 bases line up with TRBD2. J was trimmed by 5 bases and V by 4 bases; bases with no gene match: 2. Germline CDR1 is SGHTA and CDR2 is FQGNSA. The CDR3 contains 15 residues. The CDR3 bases are TGTGCCAGCAGCTCCGGACTAGCGGGGACCGGGGAGCTGTTTTTT. Amino acids: CASSSGLAGTGELFF.

This clonotype was picked up many times. The chain uses TRBV12-3 or TRBV12-4 and TRBJ2-5; D tentatively fits TRBD1 or TRBD2 (6 bases each). The CDR3 length is 14 residues. Deletions cut 5 bases from V and 1 base from J, with 11 bases between. The CDR3 loop is CASSRGRPQETQYF. In DNA, the CDR3 is TGTGCCAGCAGTCGGGGGCGTCCCCAAGAGACCCAGTACTTC.

In this sample, this clonotype turned up many times. The genes are TRBV5-1 and TRBJ2-1; the D gene could be TRBD1 or TRBD2 (5 bases each). The CDR3 spans 14 residues. Germline CDR1 and CDR2: SGHRS and YFSETQ. Trimming pared 2 bases from V and 0 bases from J, leaving 6 bases between. The CDR3 DNA reads as TGCGCCAGCAGCTTTGGGGGCTCCTACAATGAGCAGTTCTTC. Translated, it gives CASSFGGSYNEQFF.

This clonotype was counted at least ten times. This chain links TRBV12-3 or TRBV12-4 with TRBJ1-1; TRBD1 aligns across 7 bases. The V and J ends lost 7 bases and 3 bases, in that order; junction bases with no gene match: 8. CDR3 size: 14 residues. DNA for the CDR3: TGTGCCAGCACCCACGACAGGGTGGACACTGAAGCTTTCTTT. Protein sequence: CASTHDRVDTEAFF.

Ten or more counts support this clonotype. This chain links TRBV29-1 with TRBJ2-5; D is uncertain. Trimming cost V 0 bases and J 4 bases, with 6 bases left between them. Per the germline V gene, CDR1 is SQVTM and CDR2 is ANQGSEA. The CDR3 covers 12 residues. The CDR3 bases are TGCAGCGTTGAAGAACGACCAGAGACCCAGTACTTC. Translating gives CSVEERPETQYF.

With regard to this clonotype: A much larger clone differs from this one at a single base, so this may be a read error. The chain joins TRBV20-1 to TRBJ2-5, with TRBD2 matching over 10 bases. This CDR3 has 14 amino acids. Trimming removed 8 bases from V and 2 bases from J; junction bases left unmatched: 8. The germline V gene encodes CDR1 DFQATT and CDR2 SNEGSKA (reference sequence). The CDR3 sequence is CSWLRTSGQETQYF. CDR3 bases: TGCAGTTGGCTCAGGACTAGCGGACAAGAGACCCAGTACTTC.

This clonotype was recorded many times. This chain links TRBV5-4 with TRBJ1-5, with no clear D. Germline V gene data show CDR1 as SGHNT and CDR2 as YYREEE (reference sequence). The CDR3 spans 13 residues. Trimming removed 0 bases at V and 3 bases at J, with 4 bases between. Written as DNA, the CDR3 is TGTGCCAGCAGCTTGGAGGCCAATCAGCCCCAGCATTTT. This encodes CASSLEANQPQHF.

This clonotype has ten or more counts. The V gene is TRBV5-4, the J gene TRBJ2-1; D remains unclear. Germline CDR1 and CDR2: SGHNT and YYREEE (reference sequence). The V gene lost 3 bases and the J gene lost 2 bases, with 12 bases spanning the gap. This CDR3 has 15 amino acids. CDR3: CASSSTGRAYNEQFF. The DNA of the CDR3 is TGTGCCAGCAGCTCCACGGGCCGAGCCTACAATGAGCAGTTCTTC.

This clonotype was counted many times. DNA of the CDR3: TGTGTCGAAAGGTCCGGGATCGAGGATGAAGCTTTCTTT. Protein: CVERSGIEDEAFF. The genes are TRBV6-6 and TRBJ1-1; D is unresolved. Germline values: CDR1 MNHNY, CDR2 SVGAGI (reference sequence). CDR3 size: 13 residues.

This clonotype was recorded many times. As DNA, the CDR3 is TGTGCCAGCACCCCATTCGGGGAGTCGAATTCACCCCTCCACTTT. This encodes CASTPFGESNSPLHF. The chain employs TRBV12-3 or TRBV12-4 and TRBJ1-6; no firm D call. Trimming removed 7 bases at V and 7 bases at J, with 17 bases between. The CDR3 totals 15 residues.

This clonotype was detected many times. This chain joins TRBV6-2 or TRBV6-3 and TRBJ1-1; 9 nucleotides match TRBD1. Trimming cost V 4 bases and J 4 bases; bases outside gene matches: 7. The CDR3 is 15 residues long. The germline CDR1 and CDR2 sequences are MNHEY and SVGEGT. The CDR3 DNA sequence: TGTGCCAGCAGTTTACTGGGACAGGGTTTCACTGAAGCTTTCTTT. Translating gives CASSLLGQGFTEAFF.

This clonotype was seen many times. CDR3 region: CASSKRLAGNFQETQYF. For the CDR3, the DNA is TGCGCCAGCAGCAAAAGACTAGCGGGGAATTTTCAAGAGACCCAGTACTTC. The chain combines TRBV4-1 with TRBJ2-5; TRBD2 aligns across 11 bases. CDR1 and CDR2 from the germline V gene are MGHRA and YSYEKL. Trimming cost V 5 bases and J 2 bases; bases outside gene matches: 10. This CDR3 has 17 amino acids.

This clonotype appeared many times. This sequence joins TRBV4-1 and TRBJ2-3; D tentatively reads TRBD1 or TRBD2 (6 bases each). The germline V gene encodes CDR1 MGHRA and CDR2 YSYEKL. The CDR3 covers 16 residues. Trimming shortened V by 6 bases and J by 3 bases, and 19 bases separated the two germline ends. CDR3 in DNA: TGCGCCAGCAGACGTATTGGGGGGCGAACAACAGATACGCAGTATTTT. This gives the protein CASRRIGGRTTDTQYF.

This clonotype was detected ten times or more. This chain joins TRBV21-1 and TRBJ2-7. TRBV21-1 corresponds to a pseudogene. The CDR3 contains 13 residues. As DNA, the CDR3 is TGTGCCAGCAGCAGTAGGGTCCCCTACGAGCAGTACGTC. It specifies CASSSRVPYEQYV.

This clonotype was detected a few times. The junction and the germline gene differ at one end; a read error may be behind it. The chain joins TRBV18 to TRBJ1-2, with 7 bases matching TRBD1. Per germline, CDR1 KGHSH and CDR2 LQKENI. This CDR3 comprises 15 residues. The CDR3 nucleotides read TGTGCCAGCTCGCCACAGGGGCGCCGGAACTATGGCTACACCTTC. Residues: CASSPQGRRNYGYTF. Looking up the rest from reference TRBV18 and TRBJ1-2 gives the full variable domain: NAGVMQNPRHLVRRRGQEARLRCSPMKGHSHVYWYRQLPEEGLKFMVYLQKENIIDESGMPKERFSAEFPKEGPSILRIQQVVRGDSAAYFCASSPQGRRNYGYTFGSGTRLTVV.

This clonotype appeared many times. The V gene is TRBV28, the J gene TRBJ1-4, with a weak D call TRBD1 (5 bases). The germline V and J ends were trimmed by 5 bases and 3 bases, with 16 bases remaining between them. The CDR3 extends over 16 amino acids. CDR1 is MDHEN and CDR2 is SYDVKM in the germline V gene. CDR3 coding DNA: TGTGCCAGCAGTGTGCCCGGGGCAGTCTCTAATGAAAAACTGTTTTTT. This sequence encodes CASSVPGAVSNEKLFF.

This clonotype showed up many times. This chain joins TRBV11-3 and TRBJ2-2; 7 bases fit TRBD2. Germline CDR1 SGHNT, CDR2 YENEEA. This CDR3 is 17 amino acids long. The trim removed 0 bases at V and 5 bases at J, leaving 9 bases unmatched. CDR3 DNA sequence: TGTGCCAGCAGCTTAGATGAACGCCAGGGAGGGACCGGGGAGCTGTTTTTT. It is translated as CASSLDERQGGTGELFF. The full variable domain, with the rest looked up from reference TRBV11-3 and TRBJ2-2, is EAGVVQSPRYKIIEKKQPVAFWCNPISGHNTLYWYLQNLGQGPELLIRYENEEAVDDSQLPKDRFSAERLKGVDSTLKIQPAELGDSAVYLCASSLDERQGGTGELFFGEGSRLTVL.

The rearrangement links TRBV19 to TRBJ2-5; TRBD1 agrees at 8 bases. The CDR3 sequence is 12 residues long. Losses at the gene ends were 10 bases for V and 7 bases for J; bases not matched to a gene: 8. The germline V gene has CDR1 LNHDA and CDR2 SQIVND (reference sequence). The CDR3: CATGTGRGTQYF. The CDR3 bases are TGTGCCACCGGGACAGGCCGCGGGACCCAGTACTTC.

This clonotype was counted many times. J is TRBJ2-3 and V is TRBV11-2; TRBD2 agrees at 7 bases. The CDR3 covers 16 residues. CDR1 is SGHAT and CDR2 is FQNNGV in the germline V gene. Unmatched junction bases numbered 4, after V lost 1 base and J lost 0 bases. CDR3 sequence: CASSLVAGLSTDTQYF. DNA of the CDR3: TGTGCCAGCAGCTTAGTCGCGGGACTAAGCACAGATACGCAGTATTTT.

This clonotype turned up a few times. V usage is TRBV2 and J usage is TRBJ1-1, with D possibly being TRBD1 (5 bases). This CDR3 contains 14 residues. Germline CDR1 is SNHLY and CDR2 is FYNNEI. The V gene lost 7 bases and the J gene lost 2 bases, with 14 bases spanning the gap. The CDR3 coding sequence is TGTGCCAGCAACAGACAGATGTTAAACACTGAAGCTTTCTTT. Translated: CASNRQMLNTEAFF.

This clonotype was recorded many times. The genes are TRBV20-1 and TRBJ1-3, with D uncertain. The CDR3 covers 12 residues. The germline V gene has CDR1 DFQATT and CDR2 SNEGSKA (reference sequence). V was pared by 5 bases and J by 1 base, with 6 bases between. CDR3 loop: CSALGSGNTIYF. In DNA, the CDR3 is TGCAGTGCTCTGGGGTCTGGAAACACCATATATTTT.

Many counts were recorded for this clonotype. This chain uses TRBV4-1 with TRBJ2-2; D unresolved. CDR3 length equals 14 residues. Trimming shortened V by 0 bases and J by 6 bases, and 8 bases separated the two germline ends. The germline V gene encodes CDR1 MGHRA and CDR2 YSYEKL. CDR3 loop: CASSQEFRPGELFF. The CDR3 nucleotides read TGCGCCAGCAGCCAAGAGTTCCGCCCCGGGGAGCTGTTTTTT.

This clonotype was detected many times. The rearrangement uses TRBV4-3 and TRBJ2-2; 7 nucleotides align to TRBD1. CDR1 and CDR2 (germline): LGHNA, YSLEER. The CDR3 runs 15 residues. After removal of 3 bases from V and 2 bases from J, the junction contained 3 bases not matched to a gene. The CDR3 nucleotides are TGCGCCAGCAGCCACCGACAGGGTAACACCGGGGAGCTGTTTTTT. Its translation is CASSHRQGNTGELFF.

The rearrangement uses TRBV5-1 and TRBJ1-4; D uncertain. The CDR3 has 15 amino acids. The ends were cut back, 4 bases at V and 3 bases at J, with 13 bases in the middle. In germline, CDR1 is SGHRS, CDR2 YFSETQ. As DNA, the CDR3 is TGCGCCAGCAGCCCGTCGGTAGGGTCTAATGAAAAACTGTTTTTT. Amino acids: CASSPSVGSNEKLFF. The full variable domain, in which reference TRBV5-1 and TRBJ1-4 provide the parts outside the CDR3, is KAGVTQTPRYLIKTRGQQVTLSCSPISGHRSVSWYQQTPGQGLQFLFEYFSETQRNKGNFPGRFSGRQFSNSRSEMNVSTLELGDSALYLCASSPSVGSNEKLFFGSGTQLSVL.

There are many counts of this clonotype. V and J are TRBV10-2 and TRBJ2-5; D call uncertain. CDR1 is WSHSY and CDR2 is SAAADI in the germline V gene. The V end lost 4 bases, the J end lost 4 bases, and 4 bases lay between the germline ends. CDR3 length equals 11 residues. DNA for the CDR3: TGCGCCAGCAGTGTGACAGAGACCCAGTACTTC. It is translated as CASSVTETQYF.

Many counts were recorded for this clonotype. The chain carries TRBV7-3 and TRBJ2-3; a possible D gene is TRBD2 (7 bases). V lost 8 bases, J lost 3 bases, and 18 bases lay in between. Looked up from germline, CDR1 is SGHTA and CDR2 is FQGTGA. The length of the CDR3 is 15 residues. CDR3 bases: TGTGCCAGCTCAGACCGCGGGGGCGGAACAGATACGCAGTATTTT. It encodes CASSDRGGGTDTQYF.

This clonotype appeared many times. This chain links TRBV7-9 with TRBJ1-3; weak D call: TRBD1 (6 bases). Germline V gene lookup returns CDR1 SEHNR and CDR2 FQNEAQ (reference sequence). V was cut by 3 bases and J by 0 bases, with 9 bases left in between. This CDR3 comprises 15 residues. This CDR3 is CASSFGGLSGNTIYF. The CDR3 coding sequence is TGTGCCAGCAGCTTTGGGGGGCTCTCTGGAAACACCATATATTTT.

This clonotype was counted many times. This sequence joins TRBV7-3 and TRBJ2-6; no reliable D call. The CDR3 is 14 residues long. Deletions cut 1 base from V and 0 bases from J, with 1 base between. From germline, CDR1 is SGHTA and CDR2 FQGTGA. CDR3 nucleotides: TGTGCCAGCAGCTTAAACTCTGGGGCCAACGTCCTGACTTTC. Protein sequence: CASSLNSGANVLTF.

This clonotype came up a few times. The J gene is TRBJ2-7, the V gene TRBV20-1, with 7 bases fitting TRBD2. Germline assignment: CDR1 DFQATT and CDR2 SNEGSKA (reference sequence). The CDR3 is 14 amino acids. V shed 5 bases and J 1 base; nucleotides not matched to a gene: 8. The CDR3, as DNA: TGCAGTGCTGGGTCTGGCGGGGGTTCCTACGAGCAGTACTTC. Translation: CSAGSGGGSYEQYF.

This clonotype was seen repeatedly, ten times or more. The chain uses TRBV4-3 and TRBJ2-5; D is unresolved. CDR3 length equals 15 residues. Trimming removed 2 bases at V and 1 base at J, with 11 bases between. Germline loops: CDR1 LGHNA, CDR2 YSLEER. Written as DNA, the CDR3 is TGCGCCAGCAGCCAAAGGACGTTATCCCAAGAGACCCAGTACTTC. Its protein product is CASSQRTLSQETQYF.